These 21 T cell receptor beta chains were all obtained from the same sample, sequenced in a study of cytomegalovirus exposure and HLA in healthy donors. Generated by immunoSEQ multiplex PCR, the TCRdb table keeps only in-frame clones and is missing some. The sample yields about 66,000 clones, 95% to 98% seen once. Sequencing was carried out using PBMCs. All receptors come from a woman between 18 and 29 years old in good health and CMV-seropositive.

A remark on this clone: The same CDR3 also results from other DNA sequences found in this sample. The rearrangement uses TRBV9 and TRBJ2-7; 8 nucleotides line up with TRBD1. This CDR3 is 14 amino acids long. V shed 2 bases and J 2 bases; nucleotides not matched to a gene: 3. CDR1 SGDLS and CDR2 YYNGEE come from the germline V gene. CDR3 DNA: TGTGCCAGCAGCGTTGGACAGGGACCCTACGAGCAGTACTTC. Residues: CASSVGQGPYEQYF.

This clone has only one observation. This chain connects TRBV4-1 to TRBJ1-4; D gene uncertain. CDR3 length: 17 residues. Germline V gene data show CDR1 as MGHRA and CDR2 as YSYEKL. Trimming removed 2 bases at V and 3 bases at J, with 16 bases between. CDR3 sequence reads: CASSQNVGGPANEKLFF. DNA of the CDR3: TGCGCCAGCAGCCAAAACGTCGGTGGGCCAGCTAATGAAAAACTGTTTTTT.

CDR3 region: CASSPNTPSSYNEQFF. Written as DNA, the CDR3 is TGTGCCAGTAGCCCTAATACTCCTAGCTCCTACAATGAGCAGTTCTTC. V gene TRBV19 combines with J gene TRBJ2-1; D remains unclear. V lost 6 bases and J lost 0, with 15 bases in between. This CDR3 has 16 residues. Germline CDR1 reads LNHDA; CDR2 reads SQIVND (reference sequence).

V gene TRBV29-1 combines with J gene TRBJ1-1, with 7 bases aligning to TRBD1. The V and J ends lost 7 bases and 5 bases, in that order; junction bases with no gene match: 7. CDR1 and CDR2 (germline): SQVTM, ANQGSEA. The CDR3 length is 12 residues. This chain's CDR3 is CSAQIQGTEAFF. The CDR3 bases are TGCAGCGCCCAGATACAGGGGACTGAAGCTTTCTTT.

The CDR3 coding sequence is TGTGCCAGCAGGTATCTAACAGGAAATGGCTACACCTTC. Protein product: CASRYLTGNGYTF. The J gene is TRBJ1-2, the V gene TRBV6-5; D possibly corresponds to TRBD1 (5 bases). The germline V gene has CDR1 MNHEY and CDR2 SVGAGI. V lost 6 bases to trimming and J lost 6 bases, with 14 bases between them. The CDR3 has 13 residues.

This sequence joins TRBV7-6 and TRBJ1-1; a weak D match, TRBD1 (5 bases). Germline V gene data show CDR1 as SGHVS and CDR2 as FNYEAQ. The CDR3 is 12 amino acids. V lost 8 bases, J lost 5 bases, and 12 bases lay in between. Here the CDR3 DNA reads TGTGCCAGCCCCGCGGGGGGTACTGAAGCTTTCTTT. Residues: CASPAGGTEAFF.

The V call is TRBV27, the J call TRBJ2-1, with 7 nucleotides matching TRBD2. Germline lookup yields CDR1 MNHEY and CDR2 SMNVEV (reference sequence). The length of the CDR3 is 14 residues. J lost 3 bases, V lost 4 bases, and 3 bases had no gene match. CDR3 sequence: CASSSLADYNEQFF. For the CDR3, the DNA is TGTGCCAGCAGTTCGCTAGCGGACTACAATGAGCAGTTCTTC.

This chain uses TRBV27 with TRBJ2-2; tentatively, D is TRBD2 (5 bases). CDR1 and CDR2 (germline): MNHEY, SMNVEV (reference sequence). V lost 2 bases and J 0 bases, leaving 10 bases between the germline ends. The CDR3 runs to 16 residues. CDR3: CASSLELAPNTGELFF. The CDR3 nucleotides are TGTGCCAGCAGTTTAGAGTTAGCGCCGAACACCGGGGAGCTGTTTTTT.

This rearrangement joins TRBV10-3 to TRBJ1-2, with TRBD1 as a possible D gene (6 bases). There are 15 residues in the CDR3. V was cut by 2 bases and J by 4 bases, with 14 bases left in between. Germline V gene data show CDR1 as ENHRY and CDR2 as SYGVKD. CDR3 DNA: TGTGCCATCAGTGAGGGACAGTCGGCAACCTATGGCTACACCTTC. Translating it yields CAISEGQSATYGYTF.

The chain combines TRBV5-4 with TRBJ1-2; 9 nucleotides line up with TRBD1. Per germline, CDR1 SGHNT and CDR2 YYREEE (reference sequence). The CDR3 sequence is 16 residues long. V was clipped by 0 bases and J by 8 bases; unmatched bases: 11. CDR3 bases: TGTGCCAGCAGCTTGGTAATGGTGGACAGGGGTGGCGGCTACACCTTC. It yields the protein CASSLVMVDRGGGYTF.

Worth noting for this clone: One end of the junction is discordant with germline, which a read error may explain. The gene calls are TRBV2 and TRBJ2-5; perhaps TRBD1 as D (5 bases). The last part of the DNA fits TRBJ2-7 better; the J call may be wrong. CDR1 is SNHLY and CDR2 is FYNNEI in the germline V gene. This CDR3 is built from 14 residues. CDR3 residues: CVSREGFSSYEQYF. The CDR3 DNA sequence: TGTGTCAGCAGGGAAGGGTTTTCCTCCTACGAGCAGTACTTC.

This clone was seen only once. J is TRBJ2-7 and V is TRBV13; 13 bases line up with TRBD2. Trimming at V came to 4 bases and at J to 2 bases, leaving 2 bases not matched to a gene. The CDR3 totals 15 residues. The germline CDR1 and CDR2 sequences are PRHDT and FYEKMQ (reference sequence). DNA of the CDR3: TGTGCCAGCAGCTCGGGACTAGCGGGAACCTACGAGCAGTACTTC. Protein sequence: CASSSGLAGTYEQYF. Supplemented by reference TRBV13 and TRBJ2-7, the full variable domain reads AAGVIQSPRHLIKEKRETATLKCYPIPRHDTVYWYQQGPGQDPQFLISFYEKMQSDKGSIPDRFSAQQFSDYHSELNMSSLELGDSALYFCASSSGLAGTYEQYFGPGTRLTVT.

The rearrangement uses TRBV5-6 and TRBJ2-1, with TRBD2 identical over 9 bases. Germline CDR1 is SGHDT and CDR2 is YYEEEE. CDR3 length: 15 amino acids. Trimming removed 2 bases from V and 7 bases from J; junction bases left unmatched: 7. CDR3 in DNA: TGTGCCAGCAGCTTTAACGCGGGAGGGCCTAATGAGCAGTTCTTC. It specifies CASSFNAGGPNEQFF.

The genes are TRBV7-2 and TRBJ2-3; D is possibly TRBD2 (6 bases). The CDR3 contains 17 residues. The V end lost 7 bases, the J end lost 2 bases, and 22 bases lay between the germline ends. The germline V gene encodes CDR1 SGHTA and CDR2 FQGNSA. This CDR3 is CASTFPASGSSTDTQYF. As DNA, the CDR3 is TGTGCCAGCACCTTCCCCGCAAGCGGGTCATCCACAGATACGCAGTATTTT.

The chain uses TRBV27 and TRBJ2-7, with D perhaps matching TRBD2 (6 bases). The CDR3 consists of 16 residues. The germline V and J ends were trimmed by 6 bases and 7 bases, with 25 bases remaining between them. In germline, CDR1 is MNHEY, CDR2 SMNVEV (reference sequence). The CDR3 reads CASSRTSGLPLFEQYF. The CDR3 DNA follows: TGTGCCAGCAGCCGCACGTCGGGACTGCCATTATTTGAGCAGTACTTC.

V and J are TRBV28 and TRBJ2-7; 7 bases match TRBD2. The CDR3 runs to 15 residues. V was pared by 2 bases and J by 4 bases, with 8 bases of the junction left unmatched. Germline assignment: CDR1 MDHEN and CDR2 SYDVKM. This chain's CDR3 is CASSLSSGDFYEQYF. For the CDR3, the DNA is TGTGCCAGCAGTTTAAGCAGCGGGGACTTTTACGAGCAGTACTTC.

This clone was counted a single time. V is TRBV19 and J is TRBJ1-5; D possibly corresponds to TRBD1 (6 bases). Germline assignment: CDR1 LNHDA and CDR2 SQIVND (reference sequence). Trimming stripped 7 bases from V and 5 bases from J, with 12 bases between. The CDR3 extends over 13 amino acids. For the CDR3, the DNA is TGTGCCAGTAACGACAGGAAGGATCAGCCCCAGCATTTT. This encodes CASNDRKDQPQHF.

This clone was observed a few times. This rearrangement joins TRBV27 to TRBJ2-1; perhaps TRBD2 as D (6 bases). This CDR3 has 15 amino acids. V was trimmed by 8 bases and J by 2 bases, leaving 16 bases between them. Germline CDR1 reads MNHEY; CDR2 reads SMNVEV (reference sequence). The CDR3 bases are TGTGCCAGCGCCCGAGAGGAGGGCGCCTACAATGAGCAGTTCTTC. The encoded protein is CASAREEGAYNEQFF.

V gene TRBV11-2 combines with J gene TRBJ1-5; 9 nucleotides agree with TRBD1. Trimming cost V 5 bases and J 2 bases; bases outside gene matches: 7. The CDR3 spans 16 residues. The germline V gene encodes CDR1 SGHAT and CDR2 FQNNGV. Written as DNA, the CDR3 is TGTGCCAGCAGCGCCGGGACAGGGTCGCGCAATCAGCCCCAGCATTTT. This gives the protein CASSAGTGSRNQPQHF.

The CDR3 loop reads CASSFLAGGPDQDTQYF. CDR3 sequence (DNA): TGTGCCAGCAGTTTCCTAGCGGGAGGGCCAGATCAAGATACGCAGTATTTT. The rearrangement joins TRBV28 to TRBJ2-3; the match to TRBD2 covers 12 bases. There are 17 residues in the CDR3. The germline V gene has CDR1 MDHEN and CDR2 SYDVKM. Unmatched junction bases numbered 9, after V lost 3 bases and J lost 5 bases. Full variable domain (remainder filled in from reference TRBV28 and TRBJ2-3): DVKVTQSSRYLVKRTGEKVFLECVQDMDHENMFWYRQDPGLGLRLIYFSYDVKMKEKGDIPEGYSVSREKKERFSLILESASTNQTSMYLCASSFLAGGPDQDTQYFGPGTRLTVL.

V usage is TRBV6-5 and J usage is TRBJ2-2, with D possibly TRBD1 on 5 matching bases. This CDR3 contains 13 residues. Trimming left V 7 bases short and J 2 bases short, with 8 bases between. Germline values: CDR1 MNHEY, CDR2 SVGAGI. The CDR3 DNA reads TGTGCCAGCAAAAGGACAAACACCGGGGAGCTGTTTTTT. Encoded protein: CASKRTNTGELFF.